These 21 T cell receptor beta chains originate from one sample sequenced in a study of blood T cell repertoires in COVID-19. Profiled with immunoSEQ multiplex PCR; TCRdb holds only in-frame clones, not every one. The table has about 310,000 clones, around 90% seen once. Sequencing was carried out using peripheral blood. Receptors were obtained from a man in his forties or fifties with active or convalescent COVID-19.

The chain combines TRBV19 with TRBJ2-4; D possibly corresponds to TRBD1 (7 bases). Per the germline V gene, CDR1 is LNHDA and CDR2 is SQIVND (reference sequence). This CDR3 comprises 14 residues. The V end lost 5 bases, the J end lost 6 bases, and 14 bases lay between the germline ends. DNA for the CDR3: TGTGCCAGTAGTTGGAGGGGGCCGGGAAACATTCAGTACTTC. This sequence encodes CASSWRGPGNIQYF.

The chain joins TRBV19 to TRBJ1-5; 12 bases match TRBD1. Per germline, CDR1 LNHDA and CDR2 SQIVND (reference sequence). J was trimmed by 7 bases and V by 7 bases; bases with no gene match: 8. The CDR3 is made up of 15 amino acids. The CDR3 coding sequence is TGTGCCAGTACCATCGGGACAGGGGGCGTACAGCCCCAGCATTTT. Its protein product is CASTIGTGGVQPQHF.

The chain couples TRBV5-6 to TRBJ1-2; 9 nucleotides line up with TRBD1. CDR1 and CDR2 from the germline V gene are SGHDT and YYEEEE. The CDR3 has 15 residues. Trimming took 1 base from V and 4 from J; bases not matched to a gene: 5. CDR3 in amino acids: CASSLRDRVPYGYTF. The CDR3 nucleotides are TGTGCCAGCAGCTTGCGGGACAGGGTTCCCTATGGCTACACCTTC.

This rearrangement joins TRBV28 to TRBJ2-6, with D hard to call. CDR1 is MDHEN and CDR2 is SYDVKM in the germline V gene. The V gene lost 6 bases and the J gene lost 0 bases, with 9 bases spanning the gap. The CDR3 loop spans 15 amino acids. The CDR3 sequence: CASRPGYSGANVLTF. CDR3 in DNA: TGTGCCAGCAGGCCCGGGTACTCTGGGGCCAACGTCCTGACTTTC.

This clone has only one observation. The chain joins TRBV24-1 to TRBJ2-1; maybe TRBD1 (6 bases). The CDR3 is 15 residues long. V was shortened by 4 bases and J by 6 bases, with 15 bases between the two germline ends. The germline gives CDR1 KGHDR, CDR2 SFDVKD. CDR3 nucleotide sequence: TGTGCCACCAGTGACCCATACAGGGTTGCCAATGAGCAGTTCTTC. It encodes CATSDPYRVANEQFF.

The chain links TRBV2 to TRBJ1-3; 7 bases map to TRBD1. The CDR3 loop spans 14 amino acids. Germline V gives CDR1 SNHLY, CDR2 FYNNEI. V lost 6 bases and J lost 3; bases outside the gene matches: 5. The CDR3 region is CASSVRDSGNTIYF. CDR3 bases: TGTGCCAGCAGCGTCCGGGACAGTGGAAACACCATATATTTT.

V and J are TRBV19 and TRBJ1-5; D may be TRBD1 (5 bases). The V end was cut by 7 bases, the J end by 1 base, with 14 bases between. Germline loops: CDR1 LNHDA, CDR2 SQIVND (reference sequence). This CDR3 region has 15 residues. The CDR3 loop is CASNSREGSNQPQHF. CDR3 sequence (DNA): TGTGCCAGTAATTCCCGGGAGGGGAGCAATCAGCCCCAGCATTTT.

CDR3 protein: CATNPGGVWNSPLHF. The CDR3 DNA follows: TGTGCCACTAATCCCGGGGGGGTTTGGAATTCACCCCTCCACTTT. The V gene is TRBV25-1, the J gene TRBJ1-6; D perhaps matches TRBD1 (5 bases). Germline CDR1 is MGHDK and CDR2 is SYGVNS. The CDR3 consists of 15 residues. The V end was cut by 10 bases, the J end by 7 bases, with 20 bases between.

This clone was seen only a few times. CDR3 amino acids: CASSSYSARTGYQETQYF. In DNA, the CDR3 is TGTGCCAGCAGCTCCTACAGCGCAAGGACAGGGTACCAAGAGACCCAGTACTTC. The chain combines TRBV11-2 with TRBJ2-5; TRBD1 aligns across 8 bases. Trimming at V came to 4 bases and at J to 0 bases, leaving 13 bases not matched to a gene. Germline V lookup: CDR1 SGHAT, CDR2 FQNNGV. The CDR3 extends over 18 amino acids.

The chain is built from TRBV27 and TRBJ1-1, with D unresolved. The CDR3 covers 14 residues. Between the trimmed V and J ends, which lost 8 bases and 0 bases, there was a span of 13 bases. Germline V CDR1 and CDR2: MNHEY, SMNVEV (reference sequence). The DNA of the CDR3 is TGTGCCAGCGCGTCAAACTACATGAACACTGAAGCTTTCTTT. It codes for CASASNYMNTEAFF.

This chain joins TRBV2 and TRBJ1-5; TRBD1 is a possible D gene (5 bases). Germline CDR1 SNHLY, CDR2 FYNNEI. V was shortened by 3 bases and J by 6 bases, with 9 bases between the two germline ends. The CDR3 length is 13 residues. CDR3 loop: CASSEEGLQPQHF. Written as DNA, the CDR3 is TGTGCCAGCAGTGAGGAGGGGCTTCAGCCCCAGCATTTT. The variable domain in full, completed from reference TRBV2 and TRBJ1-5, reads EPEVTQTPSHQVTQMGQEVILRCVPISNHLYFYWYRQILGQKVEFLVSFYNNEISEKSEIFDDQFSVERPDGSNFTLKIRSTKLEDSAMYFCASSEEGLQPQHFGDGTRLSIL.

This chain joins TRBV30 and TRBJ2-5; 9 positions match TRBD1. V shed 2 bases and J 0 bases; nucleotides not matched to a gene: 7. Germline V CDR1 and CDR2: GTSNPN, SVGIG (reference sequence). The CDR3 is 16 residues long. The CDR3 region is CAWSRGTGLYQETQYF. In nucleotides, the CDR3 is TGTGCCTGGAGTCGGGGGACAGGGTTATACCAAGAGACCCAGTACTTC.

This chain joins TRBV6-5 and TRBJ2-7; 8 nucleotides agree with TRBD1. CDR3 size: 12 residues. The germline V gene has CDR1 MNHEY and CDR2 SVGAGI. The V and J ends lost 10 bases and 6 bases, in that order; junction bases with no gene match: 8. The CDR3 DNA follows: TGTGCCACCGGACAGGGATTCGGCGAGCAGTACTTC. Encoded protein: CATGQGFGEQYF.

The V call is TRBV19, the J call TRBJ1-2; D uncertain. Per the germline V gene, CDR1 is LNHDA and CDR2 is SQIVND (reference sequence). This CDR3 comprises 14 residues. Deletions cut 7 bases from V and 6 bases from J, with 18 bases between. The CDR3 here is CASKNSPNGNGYTF. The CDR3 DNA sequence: TGTGCCAGTAAGAACAGCCCAAACGGGAATGGCTACACCTTC.

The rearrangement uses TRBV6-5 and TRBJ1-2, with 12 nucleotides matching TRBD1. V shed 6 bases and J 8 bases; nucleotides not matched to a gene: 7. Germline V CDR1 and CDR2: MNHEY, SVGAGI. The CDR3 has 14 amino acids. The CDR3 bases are TGTGCCAGCAGCGCCGGGACAGGGGGCGGAGGCTACACCTTC. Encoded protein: CASSAGTGGGGYTF.

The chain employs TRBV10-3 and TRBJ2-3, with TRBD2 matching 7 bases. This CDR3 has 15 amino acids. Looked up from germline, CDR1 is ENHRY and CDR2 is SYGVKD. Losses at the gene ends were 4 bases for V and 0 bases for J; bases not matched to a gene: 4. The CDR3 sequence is CAISVERDSTDTQYF. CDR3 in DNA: TGTGCCATCAGTGTGGAGCGGGATAGCACAGATACGCAGTATTTT.

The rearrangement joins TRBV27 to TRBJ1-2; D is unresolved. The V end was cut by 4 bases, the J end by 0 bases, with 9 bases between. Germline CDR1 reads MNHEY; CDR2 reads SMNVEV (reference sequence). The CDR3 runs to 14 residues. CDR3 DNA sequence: TGTGCCAGCAGTTCGGCGGTTACTAACTATGGCTACACCTTC. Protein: CASSSAVTNYGYTF.

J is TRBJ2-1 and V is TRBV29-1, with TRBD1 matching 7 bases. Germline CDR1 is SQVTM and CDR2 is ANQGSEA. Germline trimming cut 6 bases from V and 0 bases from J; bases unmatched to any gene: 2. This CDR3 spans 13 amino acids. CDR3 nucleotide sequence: TGCAGCGTCCGGGACAGCTCCTACAATGAGCAGTTCTTC. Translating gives CSVRDSSYNEQFF.

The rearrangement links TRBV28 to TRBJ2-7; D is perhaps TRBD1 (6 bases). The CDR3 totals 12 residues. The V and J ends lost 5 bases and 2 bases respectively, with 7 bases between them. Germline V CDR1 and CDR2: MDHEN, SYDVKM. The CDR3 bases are TGTGCCAGCAGTGGACAGACCTACGAGCAGTACTTC. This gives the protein CASSGQTYEQYF.

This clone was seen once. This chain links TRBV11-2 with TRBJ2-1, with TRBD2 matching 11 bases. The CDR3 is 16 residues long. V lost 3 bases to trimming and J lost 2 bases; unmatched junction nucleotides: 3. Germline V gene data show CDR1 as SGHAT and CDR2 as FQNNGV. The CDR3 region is CASSLIAGGPYNEQFF. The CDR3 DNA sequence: TGTGCCAGCAGCTTGATAGCGGGAGGGCCCTACAATGAGCAGTTCTTC. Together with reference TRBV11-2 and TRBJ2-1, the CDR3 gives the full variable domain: EAGVAQSPRYKIIEKRQSVAFWCNPISGHATLYWYQQILGQGPKLLIQFQNNGVVDDSQLPKDRFSAERLKGVDSTLKIQPAKLEDSAVYLCASSLIAGGPYNEQFFGPGTRLTVL.

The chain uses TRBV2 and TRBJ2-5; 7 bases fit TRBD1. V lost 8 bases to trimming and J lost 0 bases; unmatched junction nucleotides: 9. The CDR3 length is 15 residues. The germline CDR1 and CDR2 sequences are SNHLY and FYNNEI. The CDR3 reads CASARDRIYQETQYF. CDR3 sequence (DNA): TGTGCCAGCGCCCGGGACAGAATTTACCAAGAGACCCAGTACTTC.